The rows below give T cell receptor beta chains drawn from one sample of a study of OX40 agonist ivuxolimab in advanced cancers. Using immunoSEQ multiplex PCR, the repertoire was profiled, and TCRdb retains in-frame clones only, with some absent. The sample lists 12,000 or so clones; 80% to 90% were seen once. Sequences were derived from CD4+ or CD8+ T cells sorted from blood, sampled in a trial of the OX40 agonist ivuxolimab. These receptors originate from an adult with an advanced solid tumor such as melanoma, head and neck, liver or kidney cancer. The CDR3 runs from the conserved cysteine through the conserved F or W. The order of the fields is CDR3 protein, CDR3 DNA, J gene, V gene, D gene, clone size. A D gene is named only where the DNA matches it firmly. Rows may omit the clone size; those that give it use once, few, many or a size class.

CDR3 protein: CARDRGGYTF
CDR3 DNA: TGTGCCAGGGACAGGGGTGGCTACACCTTC
J gene: TRBJ1-2
V gene: TRBV2
D gene: TRBD1
clone size: few

CDR3 protein: CASSLASHRETQYF
CDR3 DNA: TGTGCCAGCAGCTTAGCCAGCCACCGAGAGACCCAGTACTTC
J gene: TRBJ2-5
V gene: TRBV7-9
D gene: NA
clone size: NA

CDR3 protein: CASSVLGGELFF
CDR3 DNA: TGTGCCAGCAGTGTACTGGGCGGGGAGCTGTTTTTT
J gene: TRBJ2-2
V gene: TRBV25-1
D gene: NA
clone size: NA

CDR3 protein: CASSLSGGSYNEQFF
CDR3 DNA: TGTGCTAGCAGCTTGTCCGGGGGCTCCTACAATGAGCAGTTCTTC
J gene: TRBJ2-1
V gene: TRBV7-7
D gene: NA
clone size: NA

CDR3 protein: CASSPDQLEQYF
CDR3 DNA: TGTGCCAGCAGCCCCGACCAGCTGGAGCAGTACTTC
J gene: TRBJ2-7
V gene: TRBV7-9
D gene: NA
clone size: NA

CDR3 protein: CASSMPWTVSGNTIYF
CDR3 DNA: TGTGCCAGTAGTATGCCTTGGACGGTCTCTGGAAACACCATATATTTT
J gene: TRBJ1-3
V gene: TRBV19
D gene: NA
clone size: NA

CDR3 protein: CASSYSSSSYEQYF
CDR3 DNA: TGTGCCAGCAGTTACTCGTCCAGCTCCTACGAGCAGTACTTC
J gene: TRBJ2-7
V gene: TRBV6-5
D gene: NA
clone size: NA

CDR3 protein: CASESGTGANVLTF
CDR3 DNA: TGCGCCAGCGAAAGCGGGACGGGGGCCAACGTCCTGACTTTC
J gene: TRBJ2-6
V gene: TRBV5-1
D gene: TRBD2
clone size: NA

CDR3 protein: CASSLGGGISYEQYF
CDR3 DNA: TGTGCCAGCAGCTTAGGCGGGGGTATTTCCTACGAGCAGTACTTC
J gene: TRBJ2-7
V gene: TRBV7-2
D gene: TRBD2
clone size: NA

CDR3 protein: CASSAPGLAGYEQYF
CDR3 DNA: TGTGCCAGTAGTGCCCCCGGACTAGCGGGCTACGAGCAGTACTTC
J gene: TRBJ2-7
V gene: TRBV19
D gene: TRBD2
clone size: NA

CDR3 protein: CASSDPGRAADEQYF
CDR3 DNA: TGTGCCAGCAGTGATCCCGGGAGGGCCGCCGACGAGCAGTACTTC
J gene: TRBJ2-7
V gene: TRBV25-1
D gene: TRBD2
clone size: NA

CDR3 protein: CASSQPRDAYEQYF
CDR3 DNA: TGTGCCAGCAGCCAACCCCGGGACGCCTACGAGCAGTACTTC
J gene: TRBJ2-7
V gene: TRBV4-2
D gene: NA
clone size: NA

CDR3 protein: CASSLIPGAELFF
CDR3 DNA: TGTGCCAGCAGCTTAATCCCGGGAGCGGAGCTGTTTTTT
J gene: TRBJ2-2
V gene: TRBV11-3
D gene: NA
clone size: medium-sized

CDR3 protein: CASSYSGTAGLGAFF
CDR3 DNA: TGTGCCAGCAGTTACTCAGGGACGGCCGGTTTGGGGGCTTTCTTT
J gene: TRBJ1-1
V gene: TRBV6-5
D gene: NA
clone size: once

CDR3 protein: CASSLNTEAFF
CDR3 DNA: TGTGCCAGCAGCCTTAACACTGAAGCTTTCTTT
J gene: TRBJ1-1
V gene: TRBV7-9
D gene: NA
clone size: NA

CDR3 protein: CASSLLQNNEQFF
CDR3 DNA: TGTGCCAGCAGCTTATTACAGAACAATGAGCAGTTCTTC
J gene: TRBJ2-1
V gene: TRBV7-2
D gene: NA
clone size: NA

CDR3 protein: CASSFGTSQETQYF
CDR3 DNA: TGTGCCAGCAGTTTCGGTACCAGCCAAGAGACCCAGTACTTC
J gene: TRBJ2-5
V gene: TRBV27
D gene: NA
clone size: NA

CDR3 protein: CASTQGAEGVDTQYF
CDR3 DNA: TGTGCCAGCACCCAAGGAGCGGAGGGGGTGGATACGCAGTATTTT
J gene: TRBJ2-3
V gene: TRBV6-6
D gene: NA
clone size: NA

CDR3 protein: CASSPVDRAAPNYGYTF
CDR3 DNA: TGTGCCAGCTCACCTGTGGACAGGGCGGCCCCTAACTATGGCTACACCTTC
J gene: TRBJ1-2
V gene: TRBV18
D gene: TRBD1
clone size: NA

CDR3 protein: CAWTGSGTGANTEAFF
CDR3 DNA: TGTGCCTGGACCGGGTCGGGGACAGGGGCCAACACTGAAGCTTTCTTT
J gene: TRBJ1-1
V gene: TRBV30
D gene: TRBD1
clone size: NA

CDR3 protein: CASSEAWSQFF
CDR3 DNA: TGTGCCAGCAGTGAAGCATGGTCCCAGTTCTTC
J gene: TRBJ2-1
V gene: TRBV6-1
D gene: NA
clone size: NA

CDR3 protein: CASSQERGGSYEQYF
CDR3 DNA: TGTGCCAGCAGCCAAGAACGGGGGGGGTCCTACGAGCAGTACTTC
J gene: TRBJ2-7
V gene: TRBV4-2
D gene: TRBD2
clone size: NA

CDR3 protein: CASSLSGLAVGYTF
CDR3 DNA: TGTGCCAGCAGTTTATCAGGTCTAGCGGTGGGCTACACCTTC
J gene: TRBJ1-2
V gene: TRBV27
D gene: NA
clone size: NA

CDR3 protein: CASSVDEGSYEQYF
CDR3 DNA: TGCGCCAGCAGCGTGGACGAGGGGTCCTACGAGCAGTACTTC
J gene: TRBJ2-7
V gene: TRBV10-1
D gene: NA
clone size: NA

CDR3 protein: CASSYTQGAYEQYF
CDR3 DNA: TGTGCCAGCAGTTACACACAGGGGGCCTACGAGCAGTACTTC
J gene: TRBJ2-7
V gene: TRBV6-5
D gene: TRBD1
clone size: NA

CDR3 protein: CASSSGGELFF
CDR3 DNA: TGTGCCAGCAGTTCGGGCGGGGAGCTGTTTTTT
J gene: TRBJ2-2
V gene: TRBV27
D gene: NA
clone size: NA

CDR3 protein: CASSLAGLADTDTQYF
CDR3 DNA: TGTGCCAGCAGCTTAGCGGGACTAGCGGACACAGATACGCAGTATTTT
J gene: TRBJ2-3
V gene: TRBV7-8
D gene: TRBD2
clone size: NA

CDR3 protein: CASSPDGGTAYGYTF
CDR3 DNA: TGTGCCAGCAGCCCGGACGGCGGGACGGCCTATGGCTACACCTTC
J gene: TRBJ1-2
V gene: TRBV7-3
D gene: NA
clone size: NA

CDR3 protein: CSVEVDSPPDYEQYF
CDR3 DNA: TGCAGCGTTGAAGTTGACTCCCCTCCAGATTACGAGCAGTACTTC
J gene: TRBJ2-7
V gene: TRBV29-1
D gene: NA
clone size: NA

CDR3 protein: CASSRSLAGDSYNEQFF
CDR3 DNA: TGTGCCAGCAGCAGATCTTTAGCGGGCGACTCCTACAATGAGCAGTTCTTC
J gene: TRBJ2-1
V gene: TRBV7-3
D gene: TRBD2
clone size: few

CDR3 protein: CSVVGTVKHEQYF
CDR3 DNA: TGCAGCGTAGTCGGGACAGTTAAGCACGAGCAGTACTTC
J gene: TRBJ2-7
V gene: TRBV29-1
D gene: TRBD1
clone size: NA

CDR3 protein: CASSLRTEGEKLFF
CDR3 DNA: TGTGCCAGCAGCTTGCGGACGGAGGGTGAAAAACTGTTTTTT
J gene: TRBJ1-4
V gene: TRBV5-6
D gene: NA
clone size: NA

CDR3 protein: CASSLFPLGMNTEAFF
CDR3 DNA: TGTGCCAGCAGTTTATTTCCGTTGGGTATGAACACTGAAGCTTTCTTT
J gene: TRBJ1-1
V gene: TRBV27
D gene: NA
clone size: NA

CDR3 protein: CASTTRRQDSYGYTF
CDR3 DNA: TGTGCCAGTACCACTCGAAGACAGGATTCATATGGCTACACCTTC
J gene: TRBJ1-2
V gene: TRBV19
D gene: NA
clone size: NA

CDR3 protein: CSVETGGPSTDTQYF
CDR3 DNA: TGCAGCGTTGAAACGGGGGGGCCCAGCACAGATACGCAGTATTTT
J gene: TRBJ2-3
V gene: TRBV29-1
D gene: TRBD2
clone size: NA

CDR3 protein: CASRDTSGQETQYF
CDR3 DNA: TGTGCCAGCAGGGATACTAGCGGGCAAGAGACCCAGTACTTC
J gene: TRBJ2-5
V gene: TRBV2
D gene: TRBD2
clone size: NA

CDR3 protein: CASSDKGQSYGYTF
CDR3 DNA: TGTGCCAGCAGTGATAAGGGACAGAGCTATGGCTACACCTTC
J gene: TRBJ1-2
V gene: TRBV2
D gene: TRBD1
clone size: NA

CDR3 protein: CASSPLPPGLAGGYEQYF
CDR3 DNA: TGTGCCAGCAGCCCACTGCCACCTGGACTAGCGGGGGGATACGAGCAGTACTTC
J gene: TRBJ2-7
V gene: TRBV9
D gene: TRBD2
clone size: NA

CDR3 protein: CASSLGGGVSYEQYF
CDR3 DNA: TGTGCCAGCAGCTTAGGAGGGGGTGTGAGCTACGAGCAGTACTTC
J gene: TRBJ2-7
V gene: TRBV4-2
D gene: NA
clone size: NA

CDR3 protein: CASSPGNGRETQYF
CDR3 DNA: TGTGCCAGCAGCCCGGGGAATGGGAGAGAGACCCAGTACTTC
J gene: TRBJ2-5
V gene: TRBV27
D gene: NA
clone size: once

CDR3 protein: CASSIVGDRVWYSPLHF
CDR3 DNA: TGTGCCAGTAGTATAGTCGGGGACAGGGTTTGGTATTCACCCCTCCACTTT
J gene: TRBJ1-6
V gene: TRBV19
D gene: TRBD1
clone size: NA

CDR3 protein: CASSFSLYEKLFF
CDR3 DNA: TGTGCCAGCAGTTTCAGCCTCTATGAAAAACTGTTTTTT
J gene: TRBJ1-4
V gene: TRBV27
D gene: NA
clone size: NA

CDR3 protein: CASSRTLSTEAFF
CDR3 DNA: TGTGCCAGTAGCCGGACCCTTAGCACTGAAGCTTTCTTT
J gene: TRBJ1-1
V gene: TRBV19
D gene: NA
clone size: NA

CDR3 protein: CAISVTSGDYNEQFF
CDR3 DNA: TGTGCCATCAGTGTGACTAGCGGAGATTACAATGAGCAGTTCTTC
J gene: TRBJ2-1
V gene: TRBV10-3
D gene: TRBD2
clone size: NA

CDR3 protein: CASSISVYNEQFF
CDR3 DNA: TGTGCCAGTAGTATATCGGTTTACAATGAGCAGTTCTTC
J gene: TRBJ2-1
V gene: TRBV19
D gene: NA
clone size: NA

CDR3 protein: CASSLGPDSMDTQYF
CDR3 DNA: TGTGCCAGCAGCTTAGGGCCGGACAGCATGGATACGCAGTATTTT
J gene: TRBJ2-3
V gene: TRBV7-8
D gene: NA
clone size: NA

CDR3 protein: CATSRVRGSNYEQYF
CDR3 DNA: TGTGCCACCAGCAGAGTTCGCGGGAGTAACTACGAGCAGTACTTC
J gene: TRBJ2-7
V gene: TRBV15
D gene: TRBD2
clone size: NA

CDR3 protein: CASNPGLGGYTF
CDR3 DNA: TGTGCCAGCAATCCGGGGCTGGGTGGCTACACCTTC
J gene: TRBJ1-2
V gene: TRBV6-5
D gene: NA
clone size: NA

CDR3 protein: CASSKEREYYEQYF
CDR3 DNA: TGTGCCAGCTCCAAGGAGCGGGAGTACTACGAGCAGTACTTC
J gene: TRBJ2-7
V gene: TRBV5-5
D gene: TRBD2
clone size: NA

CDR3 protein: CASSAGGADSYSYEQYF
CDR3 DNA: TGCGCCAGCAGCGCGGGGGGGGCCGACAGTTACTCCTACGAGCAGTACTTC
J gene: TRBJ2-7
V gene: TRBV5-1
D gene: TRBD2
clone size: NA

CDR3 protein: CASRPGDRDGYTF
CDR3 DNA: TGTGCCAGCAGACCAGGCGATAGGGATGGCTACACCTTC
J gene: TRBJ1-2
V gene: TRBV7-9
D gene: NA
clone size: NA

CDR3 protein: CASSELPGGNYEQYF
CDR3 DNA: TGTGCCAGCAGTGAACTTCCAGGGGGTAACTACGAGCAGTACTTC
J gene: TRBJ2-7
V gene: TRBV2
D gene: TRBD1
clone size: few

CDR3 protein: CASGATEQAYEQYF
CDR3 DNA: TGTGCCAGCGGCGCAACGGAACAGGCCTACGAGCAGTACTTC
J gene: TRBJ2-7
V gene: TRBV6-5
D gene: NA
clone size: NA

CDR3 protein: CASSLGPATTNEKLFF
CDR3 DNA: TGTGCCAGCAGCTTGGGGCCAGCCACAACTAATGAAAAACTGTTTTTT
J gene: TRBJ1-4
V gene: TRBV7-9
D gene: NA
clone size: NA

CDR3 protein: CASSSLLGGGAYGYTF
CDR3 DNA: TGTGCCAGCAGCTCACTCCTGGGAGGGGGAGCCTATGGCTACACCTTC
J gene: TRBJ1-2
V gene: TRBV11-2
D gene: NA
clone size: NA

CDR3 protein: CASSDPVGLAYEQYF
CDR3 DNA: TGCGCCAGCAGCGACCCGGTCGGACTAGCCTACGAGCAGTACTTC
J gene: TRBJ2-7
V gene: TRBV10-2
D gene: TRBD2
clone size: few

CDR3 protein: CASSLGLKDYTF
CDR3 DNA: TGTGCCAGCAGCTTAGGGCTTAAAGACTACACCTTC
J gene: TRBJ1-2
V gene: TRBV7-9
D gene: NA
clone size: NA

CDR3 protein: CASIFMETQYF
CDR3 DNA: TGTGCCAGCATCTTTATGGAGACCCAGTACTTC
J gene: TRBJ2-5
V gene: TRBV6-9
D gene: NA
clone size: NA